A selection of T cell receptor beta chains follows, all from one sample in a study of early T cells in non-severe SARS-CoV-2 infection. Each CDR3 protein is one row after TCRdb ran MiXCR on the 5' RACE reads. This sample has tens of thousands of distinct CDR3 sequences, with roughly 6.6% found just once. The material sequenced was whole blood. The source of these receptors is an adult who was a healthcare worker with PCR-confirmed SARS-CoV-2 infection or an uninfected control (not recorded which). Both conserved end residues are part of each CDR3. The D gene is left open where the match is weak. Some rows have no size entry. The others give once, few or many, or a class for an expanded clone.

TGCGCCAGCAGCTTGGCCCCGGGGATCTCCTACGAGCAGTACTTC | CASSLAPGISYEQYF | TRBV5-1 | . | TRBJ2-7 | few
TGTGCCAGCAGTTCCCCCCAGGGGAGATCACCCCTCCACTTT | CASSSPQGRSPLHF | TRBV6-5 | . | TRBJ1-6 | many
TGTGCCAGCAGCTTAGCGGTGGGCAGGGCCGAGCAGTACTTC | CASSLAVGRAEQYF | TRBV7-9 | . | TRBJ2-7 | many
TGTGCCAGCAGTCACCCGGGGGGCTTGAACTATGGCTACACCTTC | CASSHPGGLNYGYTF | TRBV6-5 | . | TRBJ1-2 | many
TGTGCCAGCAGCTCACGGGACAGTGCCTACGAGCAGTACTTC | CASSSRDSAYEQYF | TRBV5-5 | TRBD1 | TRBJ2-7 | .
TGTGCCAGCAGTTTATCAAGGGGTAACACTGAAGCTTTCTTT | CASSLSRGNTEAFF | TRBV27 | . | TRBJ1-1 | .
TGCGCCAGCAGCTTGGTCGCAGGGATCTACAATGAGCAGTTCTTC | CASSLVAGIYNEQFF | TRBV5-1 | . | TRBJ2-1 | .
TGTGCCAGCAGCTCCACGACAGGGAGTACGGTCTATGGCTACACCTTC | CASSSTTGSTVYGYTF | TRBV7-9 | TRBD1 | TRBJ1-2 | few
TGTGCCAGTTCACTCACGTCTGGACTGACCTACGAGCAGTACTTC | CASSLTSGLTYEQYF | TRBV7-8 | . | TRBJ2-7 | few
TGTGCCAGCAGCCCCTCACTGGGAAACTCACCCCTCCACTTT | CASSPSLGNSPLHF | TRBV11-2 | . | TRBJ1-6 | .
TGTGCCAGCACCCGGACAGGGAGGACCGGGGAGCTGTTTTTT | CASTRTGRTGELFF | TRBV11-2 | TRBD1 | TRBJ2-2 | few
TGCGCCAGCAGCTTGGGTACCGGACCAAATTCACCCCTCCACTTT | CASSLGTGPNSPLHF | TRBV5-1 | . | TRBJ1-6 | many
TGTGCCAGCAGCTTAGATAGCGGGGGGGCCTCCGGGGAGCTGTTTTTT | CASSLDSGGASGELFF | TRBV7-2 | TRBD2 | TRBJ2-2 | .
TGTGCCAGCAGTTACTCGAGGGCGTACGAGCAGTACTTC | CASSYSRAYEQYF | TRBV6-6 | . | TRBJ2-7 | many
TGTGCCAGCAGTGACGGGGCGGGGGCGAACACCGGGGAGCTGTTTTTT | CASSDGAGANTGELFF | TRBV25-1 | TRBD2 | TRBJ2-2 | few
TGTGCCAGCAGTGCCGAGACAGGGGGGAATTCACCCCTCCACTTT | CASSAETGGNSPLHF | TRBV6-5 | TRBD1 | TRBJ1-6 | many
TGTGCCAGCAACGAAGACGGGGATGGCTACACCTTC | CASNEDGDGYTF | TRBV6-2/TRBV6-3 | . | TRBJ1-2 | many
TGCAGTGCTATCGGCGGGGGCGGGACAGATACGCAGTATTTT | CSAIGGGGTDTQYF | TRBV20-1 | . | TRBJ2-3 | .
TGTGCCAGCAGCCCTGGATGGGGGGGGACTGAAGCTTTCTTT | CASSPGWGGTEAFF | TRBV6-2/TRBV6-3 | . | TRBJ1-1 | many
TGTGCCAGCAGCCAAGAGTTAGCGGGGGGGCTTGATACGCAGTATTTT | CASSQELAGGLDTQYF | TRBV3-1 | TRBD2 | TRBJ2-3 | many
TGTGCCAGCAGTTACGCTGGGAACTACAATCAGCCCCAGCATTTT | CASSYAGNYNQPQHF | TRBV6-5 | . | TRBJ1-5 | few
TGTGCCAGCAGCTTAGGGGGCAAGAACACTGAAGCTTTCTTT | CASSLGGKNTEAFF | TRBV11-2 | . | TRBJ1-1 | medium-sized
TGTGCCAGTAGTGCCCGAGACCCAACTAATGAAAAACTGTTTTTT | CASSARDPTNEKLFF | TRBV19 | . | TRBJ1-4 | .
TGTGCCACAGAAGAGGGGGAGCTGTTTTTT | CATEEGELFF | TRBV12-3/TRBV12-4 | . | TRBJ2-2 | .
TGTGCCAGCAGCTTAGCGGGGCCCTACGAGCAGTACTTC | CASSLAGPYEQYF | TRBV7-9 | . | TRBJ2-7 | .
TGTGCCAGCAGACAAGACAGGGATCAGATTCAGCCCCAGCATTTT | CASRQDRDQIQPQHF | TRBV6-2/TRBV6-3 | TRBD1 | TRBJ1-5 | few
TGTGCCAGCAGCCCACTGGACGGGAGCTCCTACAATGAGCAGTTCTTC | CASSPLDGSSYNEQFF | TRBV7-9 | . | TRBJ2-1 | .
TGCAGCGTTGTAAGGTTCAGGGACACTGAAGCTTTCTTT | CSVVRFRDTEAFF | TRBV29-1 | . | TRBJ1-1 | few
TGCAGTGCTAGACCCGGGACTTGGGAGGATACGCAGTATTTT | CSARPGTWEDTQYF | TRBV20-1 | . | TRBJ2-3 | .
TGTGCCAGCACACCCAACAGAGTTAATGAAAAACTGTTTTTT | CASTPNRVNEKLFF | TRBV12-3/TRBV12-4 | . | TRBJ1-4 | .
TGTGCCAGTAGTATTGGAGGGGCGAGGGGGTATGGCTACACCTTC | CASSIGGARGYGYTF | TRBV19 | . | TRBJ1-2 | .